One sample yielded the 26 T cell receptor beta chains listed below, sequenced in a study of PD-1 blockade in classical Hodgkin lymphoma. After autologous stem cell transplantation all patients relapsed, and prior brentuximab vedotin exposure differed between cohorts. Measured with immunoSEQ multiplex PCR; TCRdb has only the in-frame clones, and not every one. This sample has about 24,000 clones, with roughly three quarters found just once. The specimen comprised peripheral blood mononuclear cells (PBMCs), sampled at baseline. The receptors come from a human donor with classical Hodgkin lymphoma.

The J gene is TRBJ1-2, the V gene TRBV28; tentatively, D is TRBD1 (5 bases). Trimming took 2 bases from V and 3 from J, leaving 13 bases between them. The germline gives CDR1 MDHEN, CDR2 SYDVKM. The CDR3 totals 15 residues. The CDR3 protein is CASSLPRQGYYGYTF. CDR3 DNA sequence: TGTGCCAGCAGTTTACCGCGCCAGGGATACTATGGCTACACCTTC.

This CDR3 is CAIKHGTGDYEQYF. The CDR3 nucleotides read TGTGCCATCAAGCACGGGACTGGGGACTACGAGCAGTACTTC. This rearrangement joins TRBV10-3 to TRBJ2-7, with a tentative D call TRBD2 (6 bases). The V gene's germline CDR1 is ENHRY and CDR2 SYGVKD. V was cut by 7 bases and J by 3 bases, with 16 bases left in between. This CDR3 spans 14 amino acids.

The V gene is TRBV6-6, the J gene TRBJ1-5, with TRBD1 as a possible D gene (5 bases). This CDR3 has 14 amino acids. CDR1 and CDR2 (germline): MNHNY, SVGAGI (reference sequence). With 6 bases removed from V and 8 bases from J, the gap between germline ends came to 17 bases. The CDR3: CASRIGDLQEPQHF. In nucleotides, the CDR3 is TGTGCCAGCAGGATAGGGGACCTGCAGGAGCCCCAGCATTTT.

J is TRBJ1-5 and V is TRBV6-6; 8 bases are a match to TRBD1. Germline V CDR1 and CDR2: MNHNY, SVGAGI (reference sequence). CDR3 length equals 15 residues. V shed 6 bases and J 2 bases; nucleotides not matched to a gene: 6. The DNA for the CDR3 is TGTGCCAGCAGAACAGGGGGAGGGGGCAATCAGCCCCAGCATTTT. Its translation: CASRTGGGGNQPQHF.

This rearrangement joins TRBV6-6 to TRBJ2-5; 11 bases fit TRBD2. CDR3 length: 15 residues. V was pared by 2 bases and J by 5 bases, with 4 bases of the junction left unmatched. Germline V lookup: CDR1 MNHNY, CDR2 SVGAGI (reference sequence). The CDR3 bases are TGTGCCAGCAGTTACCGTAGCGGGGGGGCGGAGACCCAGTACTTC. This encodes CASSYRSGGAETQYF.

The chain links TRBV10-3 to TRBJ2-5; D gene uncertain. The CDR3 totals 12 residues. The germline CDR1 and CDR2 sequences are ENHRY and SYGVKD. The V and J ends lost 0 bases and 7 bases respectively, with 6 bases between them. The chain's CDR3 is CAISESLGTQYF. Here the CDR3 DNA reads TGTGCCATCAGTGAGTCCCTAGGGACCCAGTACTTC.

Turning to this clone: A junction boundary mismatches the germline segment, possibly from a read error. The V gene is TRBV5-8, the J gene TRBJ1-6, with D possibly matching TRBD1 (5 bases). Germline CDR1 and CDR2: SGHTS and YDEGEE. CDR3 length: 16 amino acids. In DNA form, the CDR3 reads TGTGCCAGCAGCTTGGCTGGTGGGACCTACAATTCACCCCTCCACTTT. Translated, it gives CASSLAGGTYNSPLHF.

The genes are TRBV19 and TRBJ1-6, with 7 bases that match TRBD1. The CDR3 is 15 amino acids. Trimming took 3 bases from V and 10 from J; bases not matched to a gene: 9. CDR1 and CDR2 (germline): LNHDA, SQIVND (reference sequence). In DNA form, the CDR3 reads TGTGCCAGTAGTATGGGGCAGGGGGTCGGATCACCCCTCCACTTT. It translates to CASSMGQGVGSPLHF. The full variable domain, in which reference TRBV19 and TRBJ1-6 provide the parts outside the CDR3, is DGGITQSPKYLFRKEGQNVTLSCEQNLNHDAMYWYRQDPGQGLRLIYYSQIVNDFQKGDIAEGYSVSREKKESFPLTVTSAQKNPTAFYLCASSMGQGVGSPLHFGNGTRLTVT.

This chain uses TRBV14 with TRBJ1-2, with D maybe TRBD1 (5 bases). Germline values: CDR1 SGHDN, CDR2 FVKESK. Trimming shortened V by 1 base and J by 8 bases, and 11 bases separated the two germline ends. CDR3 length: 13 residues. DNA for the CDR3: TGTGCCAGCAGCCAAGGCAGGGTGGCCGGCTACACCTTC. Amino acids: CASSQGRVAGYTF.

This clone was observed a few times. The V call is TRBV5-1, the J call TRBJ2-3; D perhaps matches TRBD2 (5 bases). The CDR3 is 12 amino acids. Trimming took 5 bases from V and 5 from J, leaving 9 bases between them. Looked up from germline, CDR1 is SGHRS and CDR2 is YFSETQ. The CDR3 sequence: CASSRGEDTQYF. The CDR3 DNA reads TGCGCCAGCAGTCGGGGAGAAGATACGCAGTATTTT.

This sequence joins TRBV29-1 and TRBJ2-7; D may be TRBD1 (5 bases). V was trimmed by 4 bases and J by 2 bases, leaving 9 bases between them. Germline CDR1 and CDR2: SQVTM and ANQGSEA. This CDR3 is built from 12 residues. The CDR3 DNA reads as TGCAGCGTTGTGGGCAGGGCCTACGAGCAGTACTTC. Its translation is CSVVGRAYEQYF.

This clone was counted once. The chain couples TRBV6-1 to TRBJ1-2; D is possibly TRBD1 (6 bases). Germline V gene data show CDR1 as MNHNS and CDR2 as SASEGT. Trimming cost V 5 bases and J 2 bases, with 15 bases left between them. This CDR3 comprises 15 residues. CDR3 sequence: CASSPRGQKNYGYTF. CDR3 DNA sequence: TGTGCCAGCAGTCCCCGAGGACAGAAAAACTATGGCTACACCTTC.

This clone has only a few counts. The chain is built from TRBV5-1 and TRBJ2-7, with 11 positions matching TRBD1. The V gene end was trimmed by 2 bases and the J gene end by 3 bases; junction bases not matched to a gene: 7. Germline V gene lookup returns CDR1 SGHRS and CDR2 YFSETQ. The CDR3 contains 16 residues. The CDR3 region is CASSLRRGTGGYEQYF. Written as DNA, the CDR3 is TGCGCCAGCAGCTTACGGCGAGGGACAGGGGGCTACGAGCAGTACTTC.

The chain carries TRBV7-2 and TRBJ2-1; 11 bases map to TRBD2. Looked up from germline, CDR1 is SGHTA and CDR2 is FQGNSA. V gave up 3 bases and J gave up 2 bases; unmatched junction bases: 9. This CDR3 has 18 residues. DNA of the CDR3: TGTGCCAGCAGCTTTCCGGCTAGCGGGGGGACAACCTACAATGAGCAGTTCTTC. It is translated as CASSFPASGGTTYNEQFF.

In this sample, this clone turned up once. The chain combines TRBV19 with TRBJ2-1; D remains unclear. V shed 3 bases and J shed 10 bases, with 22 bases lying between them. This CDR3 comprises 16 residues. Germline V gene lookup returns CDR1 LNHDA and CDR2 SQIVND (reference sequence). CDR3 in amino acids: CASSIALGSLAREQFF. As DNA, the CDR3 is TGTGCCAGTAGTATTGCCCTTGGCTCCCTGGCGAGGGAGCAGTTCTTC.

This chain links TRBV19 with TRBJ2-2; D possibly corresponds to TRBD2 (6 bases). Per the germline V gene, CDR1 is LNHDA and CDR2 is SQIVND (reference sequence). The V gene lost 7 bases and the J gene lost 1 base, with 13 bases spanning the gap. This CDR3 spans 15 amino acids. The CDR3 region is CASKRDGGNTGELFF. DNA for the CDR3: TGTGCCAGTAAAAGGGACGGGGGGAACACCGGGGAGCTGTTTTTT.

This clone occurred once. The chain uses TRBV5-1 and TRBJ2-3, with D perhaps given as TRBD1 or TRBD2 (5 bases each). Trimming cost V 7 bases and J 0 bases, with 18 bases left between them. CDR3 length: 16 amino acids. Germline values: CDR1 SGHRS, CDR2 YFSETQ. CDR3 residues: CASRDGRVLSTDTQYF. CDR3 nucleotides: TGCGCCAGCCGGGACGGACGAGTTTTAAGCACAGATACGCAGTATTTT.

Only a few counts were recorded for this clone. The chain uses TRBV28 and TRBJ2-3; 9 nucleotides agree with TRBD1. The V segment lost 4 bases and the J segment 2 bases; nucleotides outside the gene matches: 10. Per the germline V gene, CDR1 is MDHEN and CDR2 is SYDVKM. The CDR3 is 17 amino acids. The CDR3 sequence: CASSSRQGGRYTDTQYF. The CDR3, as DNA: TGTGCCAGCAGTTCGAGACAGGGGGGGAGATACACAGATACGCAGTATTTT.

The V gene is TRBV19, the J gene TRBJ1-1; D is perhaps TRBD1 (6 bases). The CDR3 totals 16 residues. Germline lookup yields CDR1 LNHDA and CDR2 SQIVND (reference sequence). Trimming shortened V by 7 bases and J by 1 base, and 19 bases separated the two germline ends. The CDR3 is CASTSRGTGSNTEAFF. The CDR3 DNA reads as TGTGCCAGTACCTCAAGGGGGACGGGTTCGAACACTGAAGCTTTCTTT. The variable domain in full, with the rest retrieved from reference TRBV19 and TRBJ1-1, is DGGITQSPKYLFRKEGQNVTLSCEQNLNHDAMYWYRQDPGQGLRLIYYSQIVNDFQKGDIAEGYSVSREKKESFPLTVTSAQKNPTAFYLCASTSRGTGSNTEAFFGQGTRLTVV.

The chain employs TRBV10-3 and TRBJ2-1; D call uncertain. V shed 4 bases and J shed 1 base, with 8 bases lying between them. Germline-derived CDR1 and CDR2 are ENHRY and SYGVKD. The CDR3 runs 14 residues. In DNA, the CDR3 is TGTGCCATCAGTGTTGGGCTATCCTACAATGAGCAGTTCTTC. Translation: CAISVGLSYNEQFF.

The genes are TRBV30 and TRBJ1-2; no clear D. This CDR3 spans 15 amino acids. Trimming pared 0 bases from V and 3 bases from J, leaving 14 bases between. Germline CDR1 is GTSNPN and CDR2 is SVGIG (reference sequence). This CDR3 is CAWSVPGVRYYGYTF. Written as DNA, the CDR3 is TGTGCCTGGAGTGTACCGGGCGTACGCTACTATGGCTACACCTTC.

The chain couples TRBV9 to TRBJ2-2; 9 nucleotides align to TRBD1. The CDR3 spans 15 residues. CDR1 and CDR2 from the germline V gene are SGDLS and YYNGEE. J gave up 8 bases and V 0 bases, and 5 bases lay outside the gene matches. In DNA, the CDR3 is TGTGCCAGCAGCGTAGTAACAGGGGGCCTTGGGGAGCTGTTTTTT. Its translation: CASSVVTGGLGELFF.

The chain joins TRBV5-4 to TRBJ1-2; TRBD1 might be the D (6 bases). Germline loops: CDR1 SGHNT, CDR2 YYREEE (reference sequence). The CDR3 is made up of 16 amino acids. The ends were cut back, 2 bases at V and 8 bases at J, with 22 bases in the middle. CDR3 in amino acids: CASSFGVQGREEGYTF. The DNA for the CDR3 is TGTGCCAGCAGCTTTGGTGTTCAGGGGAGAGAAGAAGGCTACACCTTC.

This clone appeared a few times. The V call is TRBV6-5, the J call TRBJ1-1, with D possibly matching TRBD1 (6 bases). In germline, CDR1 is MNHEY, CDR2 SVGAGI. The CDR3 is 15 residues long. Trimming took off 0 bases at V and 4 bases at J, with 12 bases between the two ends. The CDR3 here is CASSYSPGGRTEAFF. The CDR3, as DNA: TGTGCCAGCAGTTACTCCCCCGGGGGCCGCACTGAAGCTTTCTTT.

This chain links TRBV7-2 with TRBJ1-6; D unclear. Trimming removed 3 bases at V and 4 bases at J, with 16 bases between. Germline CDR1 reads SGHTA; CDR2 reads FQGNSA. The CDR3 is 17 amino acids. CDR3 sequence (DNA): TGTGCCAGCAGCTTTTTTACTGGAGGATGGTATAATTCACCCCTCCACTTT. As protein: CASSFFTGGWYNSPLHF. Complete variable domain (other parts from reference TRBV7-2 and TRBJ1-6): GAGVSQSPSNKVTEKGKDVELRCDPISGHTALYWYRQSLGQGLEFLIYFQGNSAPDKSGLPSDRFSAERTGGSVSTLTIQRTQQEDSAVYLCASSFFTGGWYNSPLHFGNGTRLTVT.

This chain uses TRBV18 with TRBJ1-2; TRBD1 is a possible D gene (5 bases). CDR1 is KGHSH, CDR2 LQKENI, per germline. The CDR3 consists of 15 residues. The ends were cut back, 4 bases at V and 1 base at J, with 13 bases in the middle. The CDR3 coding sequence is TGTGCCAGCTCACTCCAAGCGGGGGGTAACTATGGCTACACCTTC. Amino acids: CASSLQAGGNYGYTF.